Below, 11 T cell receptor beta chains from the same sample are listed, as sequenced in a study of T-cell memory formation after mild COVID-19. MiXCR, applied by TCRdb to the 5' RACE reads, yields one record per CDR3 protein. The table lists under 300,000 distinct CDR3 sequences, roughly 17% of them singletons. Specimen: PBMCs or a T cell subset sorted from them (not recorded which). These receptors all stem from a man aged 18 to 30 who had mild COVID-19 (a few samples of this study predate the infection). Cell type and time point are not known.

J is TRBJ2-5 and V is TRBV7-2, with 9 bases identical to TRBD2. The V gene's germline CDR1 is SGHTA and CDR2 FQGNSA. This CDR3 is 14 amino acids long. Trimming at V came to 6 bases and at J to 1 base, leaving 3 bases not matched to a gene. The CDR3 sequence: CASRLSGGQETQYF. CDR3 coding DNA: TGTGCCAGCAGACTTAGCGGGGGCCAAGAGACCCAGTACTTC.

The chain uses TRBV7-8 and TRBJ2-3; D possibly uses TRBD1 or TRBD2 (5 bases each). The CDR3 sequence is 14 residues long. Trimming removed 8 bases at V and 3 bases at J, with 15 bases between. Germline V gives CDR1 SGHVS, CDR2 FQNEAQ. Here the CDR3 reads CASGHRDATDTQYF. The CDR3 DNA reads TGTGCCAGCGGACACCGGGACGCAACAGATACGCAGTATTTT. Based on the CDR3 plus reference TRBV7-8 and TRBJ2-3, the full variable domain is GAGVSQSPRYKVAKRGQDVALRCDPISGHVSLFWYQQALGQGPEFLTYFQNEAQLDKSGLPSDRFFAERPEGSVSTLKIQRTQQEDSAVYLCASGHRDATDTQYFGPGTRLTVL.

V is TRBV18 and J is TRBJ2-7; D assignment may be TRBD1 or TRBD2 (6 bases each). V lost 4 bases and J lost 2, with 12 bases in between. This CDR3 spans 14 amino acids. CDR1 KGHSH and CDR2 LQKENI come from the germline V gene. The CDR3 reads CASSRRDNTYEQYF. In DNA form, the CDR3 reads TGTGCCAGCTCACGGAGGGACAACACCTACGAGCAGTACTTC.

The rearrangement uses TRBV7-2 and TRBJ1-5; tentatively, D is TRBD1 (5 bases). Trimming took off 5 bases at V and 9 bases at J, with 11 bases between the two ends. This CDR3 comprises 12 residues. Per the germline V gene, CDR1 is SGHTA and CDR2 is FQGNSA. CDR3 protein: CASSKGRAPQHF. DNA of the CDR3: TGTGCCAGCAGCAAGGGACGGGCGCCCCAGCATTTT.

The chain joins TRBV24-1 to TRBJ2-3, with D perhaps TRBD1 (6 bases). CDR1 is KGHDR and CDR2 is SFDVKD in the germline V gene. Trimming removed 2 bases from V and 4 bases from J, with 12 bases in between. CDR3 length: 15 amino acids. CDR3 bases: TGTGCCACCAGTGATTACCAGGGGAAACCAGATACGCAGTATTTT. It codes for CATSDYQGKPDTQYF.

There are a few counts of this clonotype. V and J are TRBV7-2 and TRBJ1-2, with 7 bases aligning to TRBD1. Germline values: CDR1 SGHTA, CDR2 FQGNSA. V lost 3 bases, J lost 3 bases, and 1 base stayed unmatched. CDR3 length: 13 amino acids. In nucleotides, the CDR3 is TGTGCCAGCAGCTTTGACAGGGACTATGGCTACACCTTC. Protein: CASSFDRDYGYTF.

The sample holds a few counts of this clonotype. The chain joins TRBV5-1 to TRBJ2-3; TRBD1 matches 8 bases. Germline trimming cut 0 bases from V and 2 bases from J; bases unmatched to any gene: 5. The CDR3 covers 16 residues. Per germline, CDR1 SGHRS and CDR2 YFSETQ. CDR3 coding DNA: TGCGCCAGCAGCTTGGCGCAGGGGGCCCCCACAGATACGCAGTATTTT. Its protein product is CASSLAQGAPTDTQYF.

This clonotype appeared a few times. This chain uses TRBV28 with TRBJ2-5, with D tentatively TRBD2 (7 bases). Trimming removed 3 bases at V and 4 bases at J, with 15 bases between. The germline gives CDR1 MDHEN, CDR2 SYDVKM. The CDR3 spans 15 residues. The chain's CDR3 is CASSLGGGATETQYF. CDR3 in DNA: TGTGCCAGCAGTTTGGGTGGGGGGGCCACAGAGACCCAGTACTTC.

This clonotype was detected many times. The chain uses TRBV5-1 and TRBJ1-2; D unclear. V was cut by 5 bases and J by 8 bases, with 16 bases left in between. Germline loops: CDR1 SGHRS, CDR2 YFSETQ. The CDR3 loop spans 13 amino acids. CDR3 protein: CASRDGPRGGYTF. The CDR3, as DNA: TGCGCCAGCAGGGACGGACCGAGAGGGGGCTACACCTTC.

The gene calls are TRBV20-1 and TRBJ1-4; D might be TRBD1 (5 bases). The CDR3 has 14 amino acids. The germline gives CDR1 DFQATT, CDR2 SNEGSKA (reference sequence). The germline V and J ends were trimmed by 6 bases and 0 bases, with 11 bases remaining between them. For the CDR3, the DNA is TGCAGTGCGGGGACGCCCGCAACTAATGAAAAACTGTTTTTT. This encodes CSAGTPATNEKLFF.

The chain couples TRBV6-5 to TRBJ2-5; possible D gene TRBD1, 5 bases. Germline V CDR1 and CDR2: MNHEY, SVGAGI. The CDR3 covers 13 residues. Trimming stripped 2 bases from V and 1 base from J, with 5 bases between. CDR3 DNA: TGTGCCAGCAGTTACAGGGGCCAAGAGACCCAGTACTTC. Translating it yields CASSYRGQETQYF.